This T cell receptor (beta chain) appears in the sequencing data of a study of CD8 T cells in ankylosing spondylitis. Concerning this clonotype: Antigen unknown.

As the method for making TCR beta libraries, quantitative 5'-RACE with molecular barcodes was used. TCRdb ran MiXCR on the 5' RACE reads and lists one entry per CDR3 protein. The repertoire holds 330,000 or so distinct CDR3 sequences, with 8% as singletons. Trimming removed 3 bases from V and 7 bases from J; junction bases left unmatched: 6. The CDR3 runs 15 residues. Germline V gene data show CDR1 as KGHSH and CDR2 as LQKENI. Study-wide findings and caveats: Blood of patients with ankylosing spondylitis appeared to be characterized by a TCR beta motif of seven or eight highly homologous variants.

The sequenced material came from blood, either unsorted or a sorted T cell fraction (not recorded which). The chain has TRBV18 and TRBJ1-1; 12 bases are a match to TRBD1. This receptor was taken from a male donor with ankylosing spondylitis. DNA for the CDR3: TGTGCCAGCTCACCGGGACAGGGGGCTCGAGGTGAAGCTTTCTTT. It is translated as CASSPGQGARGEAFF. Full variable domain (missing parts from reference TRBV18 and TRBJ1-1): NAGVMQNPRHLVRRRGQEARLRCSPMKGHSHVYWYRQLPEEGLKFMVYLQKENIIDESGMPKERFSAEFPKEGPSILRIQQVVRGDSAAYFCASSPGQGARGEAFFGQGTRLTVV.